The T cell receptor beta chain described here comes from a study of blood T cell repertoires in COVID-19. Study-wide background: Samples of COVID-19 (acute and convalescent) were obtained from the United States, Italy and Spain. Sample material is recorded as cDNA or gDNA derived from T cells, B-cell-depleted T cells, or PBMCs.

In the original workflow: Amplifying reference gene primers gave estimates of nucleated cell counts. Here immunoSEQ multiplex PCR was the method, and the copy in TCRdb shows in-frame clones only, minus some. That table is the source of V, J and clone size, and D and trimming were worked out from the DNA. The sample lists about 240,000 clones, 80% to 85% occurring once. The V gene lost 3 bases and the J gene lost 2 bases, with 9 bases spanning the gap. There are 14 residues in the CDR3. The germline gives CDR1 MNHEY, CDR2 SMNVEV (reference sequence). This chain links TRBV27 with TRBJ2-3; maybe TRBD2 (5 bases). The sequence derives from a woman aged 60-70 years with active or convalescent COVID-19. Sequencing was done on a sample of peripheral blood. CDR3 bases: TGTGCCAGCAGTTTCGGGGTCGCCACAGATACGCAGTATTTT. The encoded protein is CASSFGVATDTQYF.